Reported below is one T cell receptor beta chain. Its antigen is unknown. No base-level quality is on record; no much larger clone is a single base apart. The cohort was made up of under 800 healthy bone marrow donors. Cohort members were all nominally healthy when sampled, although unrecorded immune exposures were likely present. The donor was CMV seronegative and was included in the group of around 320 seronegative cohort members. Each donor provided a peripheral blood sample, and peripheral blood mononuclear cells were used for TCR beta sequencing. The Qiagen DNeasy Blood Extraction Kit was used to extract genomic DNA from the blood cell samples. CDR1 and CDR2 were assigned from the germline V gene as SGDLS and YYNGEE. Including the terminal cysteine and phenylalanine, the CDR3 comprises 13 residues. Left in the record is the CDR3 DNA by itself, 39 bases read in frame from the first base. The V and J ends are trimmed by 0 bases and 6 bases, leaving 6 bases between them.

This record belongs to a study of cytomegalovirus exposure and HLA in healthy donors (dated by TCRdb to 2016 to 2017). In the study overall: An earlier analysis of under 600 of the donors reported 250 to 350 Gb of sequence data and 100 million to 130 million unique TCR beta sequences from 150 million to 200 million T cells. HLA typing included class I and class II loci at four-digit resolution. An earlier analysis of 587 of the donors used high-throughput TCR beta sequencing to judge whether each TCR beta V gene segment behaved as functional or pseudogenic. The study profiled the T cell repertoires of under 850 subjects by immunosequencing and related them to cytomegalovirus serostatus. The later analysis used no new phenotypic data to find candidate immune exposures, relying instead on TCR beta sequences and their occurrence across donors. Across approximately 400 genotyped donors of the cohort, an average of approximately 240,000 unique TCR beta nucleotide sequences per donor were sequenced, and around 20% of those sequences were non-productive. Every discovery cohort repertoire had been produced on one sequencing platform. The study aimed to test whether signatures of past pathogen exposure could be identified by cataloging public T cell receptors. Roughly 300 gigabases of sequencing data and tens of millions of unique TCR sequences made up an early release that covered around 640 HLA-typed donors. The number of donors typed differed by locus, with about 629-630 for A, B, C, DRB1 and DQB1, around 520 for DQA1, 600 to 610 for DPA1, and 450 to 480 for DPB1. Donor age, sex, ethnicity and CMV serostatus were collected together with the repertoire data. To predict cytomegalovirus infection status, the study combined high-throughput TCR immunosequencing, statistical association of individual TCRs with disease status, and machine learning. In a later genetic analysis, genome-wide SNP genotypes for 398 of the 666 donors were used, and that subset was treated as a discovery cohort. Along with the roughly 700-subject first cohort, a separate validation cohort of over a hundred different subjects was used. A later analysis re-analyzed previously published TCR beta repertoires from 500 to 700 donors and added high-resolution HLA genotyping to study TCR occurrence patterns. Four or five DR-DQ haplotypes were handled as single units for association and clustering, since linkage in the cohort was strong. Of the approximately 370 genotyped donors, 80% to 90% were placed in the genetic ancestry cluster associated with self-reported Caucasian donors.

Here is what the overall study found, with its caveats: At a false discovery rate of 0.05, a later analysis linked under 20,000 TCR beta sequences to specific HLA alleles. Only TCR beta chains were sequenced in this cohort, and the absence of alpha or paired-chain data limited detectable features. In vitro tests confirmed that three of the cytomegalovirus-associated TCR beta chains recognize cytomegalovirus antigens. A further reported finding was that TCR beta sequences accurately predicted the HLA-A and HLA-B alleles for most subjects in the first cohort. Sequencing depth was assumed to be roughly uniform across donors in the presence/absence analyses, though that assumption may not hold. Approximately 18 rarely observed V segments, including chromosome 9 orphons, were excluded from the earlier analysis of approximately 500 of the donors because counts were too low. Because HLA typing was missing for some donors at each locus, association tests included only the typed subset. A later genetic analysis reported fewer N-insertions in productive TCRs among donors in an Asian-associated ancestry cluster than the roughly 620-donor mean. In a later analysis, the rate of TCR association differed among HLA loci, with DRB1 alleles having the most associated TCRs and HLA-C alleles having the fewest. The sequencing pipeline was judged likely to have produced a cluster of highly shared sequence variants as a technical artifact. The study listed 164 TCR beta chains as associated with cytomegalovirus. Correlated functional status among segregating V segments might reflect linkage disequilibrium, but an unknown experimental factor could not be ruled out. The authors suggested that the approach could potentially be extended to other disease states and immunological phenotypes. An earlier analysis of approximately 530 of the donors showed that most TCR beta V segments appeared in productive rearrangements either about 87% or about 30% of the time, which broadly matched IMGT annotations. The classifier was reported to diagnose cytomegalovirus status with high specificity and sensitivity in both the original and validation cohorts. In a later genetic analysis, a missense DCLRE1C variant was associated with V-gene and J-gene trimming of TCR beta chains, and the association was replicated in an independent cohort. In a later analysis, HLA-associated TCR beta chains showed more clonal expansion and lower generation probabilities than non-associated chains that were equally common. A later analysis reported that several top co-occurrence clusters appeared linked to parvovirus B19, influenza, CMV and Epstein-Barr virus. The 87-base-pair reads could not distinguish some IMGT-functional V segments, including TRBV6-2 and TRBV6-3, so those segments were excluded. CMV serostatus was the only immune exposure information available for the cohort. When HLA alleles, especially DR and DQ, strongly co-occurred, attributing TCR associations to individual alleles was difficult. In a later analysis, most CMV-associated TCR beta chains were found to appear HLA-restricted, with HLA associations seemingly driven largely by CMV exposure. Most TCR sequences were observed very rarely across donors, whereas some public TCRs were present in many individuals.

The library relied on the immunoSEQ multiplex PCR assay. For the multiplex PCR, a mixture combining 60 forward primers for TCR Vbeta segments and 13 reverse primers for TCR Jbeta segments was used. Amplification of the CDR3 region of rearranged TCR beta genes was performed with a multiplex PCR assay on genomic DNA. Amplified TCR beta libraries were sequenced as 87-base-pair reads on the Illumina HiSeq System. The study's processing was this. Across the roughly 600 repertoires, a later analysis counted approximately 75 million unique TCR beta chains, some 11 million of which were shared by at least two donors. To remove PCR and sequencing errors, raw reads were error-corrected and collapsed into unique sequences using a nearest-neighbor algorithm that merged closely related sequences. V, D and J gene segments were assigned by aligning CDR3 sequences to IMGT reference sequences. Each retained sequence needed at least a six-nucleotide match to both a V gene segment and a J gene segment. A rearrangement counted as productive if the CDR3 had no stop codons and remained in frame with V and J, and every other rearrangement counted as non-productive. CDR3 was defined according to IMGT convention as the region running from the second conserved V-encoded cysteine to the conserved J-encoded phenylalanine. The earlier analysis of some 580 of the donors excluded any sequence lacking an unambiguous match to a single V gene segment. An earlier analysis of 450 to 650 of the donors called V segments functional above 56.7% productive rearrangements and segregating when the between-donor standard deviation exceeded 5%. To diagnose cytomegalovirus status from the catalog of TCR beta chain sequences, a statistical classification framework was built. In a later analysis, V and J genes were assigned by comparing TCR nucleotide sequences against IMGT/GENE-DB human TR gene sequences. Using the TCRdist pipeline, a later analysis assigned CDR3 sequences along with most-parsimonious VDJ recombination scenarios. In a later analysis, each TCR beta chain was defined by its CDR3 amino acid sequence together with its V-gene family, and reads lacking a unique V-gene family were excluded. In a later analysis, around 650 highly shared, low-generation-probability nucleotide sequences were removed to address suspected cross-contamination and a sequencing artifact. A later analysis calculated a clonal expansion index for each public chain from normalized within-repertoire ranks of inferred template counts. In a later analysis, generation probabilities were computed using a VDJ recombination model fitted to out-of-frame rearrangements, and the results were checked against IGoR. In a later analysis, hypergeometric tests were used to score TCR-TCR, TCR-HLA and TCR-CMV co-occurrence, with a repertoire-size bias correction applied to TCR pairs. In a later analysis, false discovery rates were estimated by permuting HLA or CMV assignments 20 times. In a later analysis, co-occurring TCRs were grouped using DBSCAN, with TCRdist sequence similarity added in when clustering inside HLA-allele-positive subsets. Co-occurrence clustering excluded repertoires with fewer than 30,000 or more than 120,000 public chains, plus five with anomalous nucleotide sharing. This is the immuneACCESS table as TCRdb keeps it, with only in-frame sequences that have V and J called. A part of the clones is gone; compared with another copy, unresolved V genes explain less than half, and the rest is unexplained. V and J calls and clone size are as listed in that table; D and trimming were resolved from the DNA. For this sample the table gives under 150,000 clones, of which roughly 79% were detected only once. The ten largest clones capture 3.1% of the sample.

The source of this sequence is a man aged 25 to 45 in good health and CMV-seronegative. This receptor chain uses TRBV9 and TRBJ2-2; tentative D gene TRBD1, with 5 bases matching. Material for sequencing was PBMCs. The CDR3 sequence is CASSVGGPGELFF. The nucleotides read TGTGCCAGCAGCGTAGGGGGCCCCGGGGAGCTGTTTTTT. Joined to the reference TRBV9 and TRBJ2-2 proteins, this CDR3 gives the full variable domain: DSGVTQTPKHLITATGQRVTLRCSPRSGDLSVYWYQQSLDQGLQFLIQYYNGEERAKGNILERFSAQQFPDLHSELNLSSLELGDSALYFCASSVGGPGELFFGEGSRLTVL.